This T cell receptor beta chain was sequenced in a study of blood T cell repertoires in COVID-19. Looking at the study overall: Whether acute or convalescent, the COVID-19 samples came from the United States, Italy and Spain.

This clone has more than one count but fewer than ten. Original processing notes: Amplification of reference gene primers provided the estimated nucleated cell counts. TCRdb keeps only in-frame clones here, not all; method: immunoSEQ multiplex PCR. That table furnishes V, J and clone size, whereas the DNA furnished D and trimming. The sample has a few hundred thousand clones; approximately 86% are singletons. Adults between roughly 18 and 95 years of age took part from approximately 24 US areas. Cohorts were determined from participant-reported clinical history. The sample taken for sequencing was PBMCs or T cells enriched from blood (not recorded which). The TCR originated in a middle-aged woman with acute COVID-19.

The CDR3 DNA reads as TGTGCCAGCAGCGCAGGGGGTAGCACTGAAGCTTTCTTT. This encodes CASSAGGSTEAFF. The J gene is TRBJ1-1, the V gene TRBV7-9; TRBD1 aligns across 7 bases. The CDR3 sequence is 13 residues long. Germline CDR1 and CDR2: SEHNR and FQNEAQ (reference sequence). V shed 5 bases, J shed 4 bases, and the junction held 4 bases outside the gene matches.